This T cell receptor beta chain was recovered during a study of identical twins. TCRdb reprocessed the 5' RACE reads via MiXCR and lists one record per CDR3 protein. The table records roughly 1.6 million distinct CDR3 sequences, roughly 35% of them present only once. General study results and limits: Cross-sectional statistics underpinned the conclusions; the same donors were not followed.

V was pared by 6 bases and J by 7 bases, with 12 bases of the junction left unmatched. The germline gives CDR1 LGHNA, CDR2 YNFKEQ. There are 16 residues in the CDR3. With respect to this clonotype: Its target is not known.

The chain uses TRBV4-2 and TRBJ2-7; 13 nucleotides match TRBD2. The sequenced material came from cord blood. The receptor was derived from a newborn girl in good health. The CDR3: CASRRRLAGGRNEQYF. In nucleotides, the CDR3 is TGTGCCAGCAGGCGAAGACTAGCGGGGGGTCGTAATGAGCAGTACTTC.